This record concerns one T cell receptor (beta chain) sequence. The antigen it binds to is not known. Per-base quality was not reported, and no clone a single base away is much larger than it. The donors belonged to the validation cohort of about 110 subjects, which was separate from the roughly 700-subject first cohort. This specimen comes from a study of cytomegalovirus exposure and HLA in healthy donors (dated by TCRdb to 2015 to 2018). At the level of the whole study: The 670 or so repertoires of the first cohort and the 110 or so validation repertoires were produced on the same platform, according to a later analysis. The study aimed to test whether signatures of past pathogen exposure could be identified by cataloging public T cell receptors. Along with the approximately 700-subject first cohort, a separate validation cohort of 120 different subjects was used. To predict cytomegalovirus infection status, the study brought together high-throughput TCR immunosequencing, statistical association of individual TCRs with disease status, and machine learning. Broad study findings and their caveats: Cytomegalovirus status was reported to be diagnosed by the classifier with high specificity and sensitivity in both the original and validation cohorts. In a later analysis, TCRs clustered in the first cohort were found to also tend to co-occur in the 110 or so validation repertoires, with around 94% of cluster scores above 0. A later analysis lacked HLA typing for the validation cohort, so it scored co-occurrence in that cohort across all 110 or so repertoires. The authors suggested that the approach could potentially be extended to other disease states and immunological phenotypes. While some public TCRs were present in many individuals, most TCR sequences turned up only very rarely across donors. A total of 164 TCR beta chains were listed by the study as associated with cytomegalovirus. In vitro tests confirmed that a few of the cytomegalovirus-associated TCR beta chains recognize cytomegalovirus antigens.

Inclusive of the bounding cysteine and phenylalanine, the CDR3 is 15 residues long. CDR3 DNA only is kept here, 45 bases in frame from base 1. Cut back by 3 bases and 2 bases, the V and J ends lie 14 bases apart. CDR1 MDHEN and CDR2 SYDVKM were looked up in the germline V gene. Libraries were prepared through the immunoSEQ multiplex PCR assay. In the authors' own workflow: A statistical classification framework was built to diagnose cytomegalovirus status from the catalog of TCR beta chain sequences. The table was pulled from immuneACCESS by TCRdb, which kept in-frame rearrangements only. Such tables lose some clones; where checked, under half of the loss comes from unresolved V genes, and the rest has no known cause. For V, J and clone size, that table is used; D and trimming come from the DNA. This sample gives tens of thousands of clones in total; roughly 96% of them show up just once. The top ten constitute around 2.4% of the sample.

This sequence was found in a man between 18 and 29 years old in good health and CMV-seronegative. Sample: PBMCs. Recombination joined TRBV28 with TRBJ2-7; a weak D assignment points to TRBD2 (5 bases agree). This receptor carries the CDR3 CASSFSGNFAYEQYF. The DNA is as follows: TGTGCCAGCAGTTTTTCGGGGAATTTCGCCTACGAGCAGTACTTC.